This T cell receptor (beta chain) was identified during a study of molecular identifiers for immune sequencing clone quantification. TCRdb fed the PCR reads into MiXCR, producing one record per CDR3 protein. The sample includes about 40,000 distinct CDR3 sequences, less than 20% of them seen just once. The CDR3 covers 14 residues. The germline CDR1 and CDR2 sequences are SGHDT and YYEEEE. Trimming left V 4 bases short and J 4 bases short, with 15 bases between. About this clonotype itself: Its specificity is unknown.

Regarding the study as a whole: For highly expanded clones, sizes could be underestimated when identical TCR molecules share a barcode.

This chain connects TRBV5-6 to TRBJ2-7, with unresolved D. The TCR originated in a human donor in good health. Some libraries in this study had Jurkat cell RNA spiked in. What was sequenced was naive CD8+ T cells from blood, with Jurkat cell RNA spiked in. Documented subset: FACS-sorted CD8+CD4-CCR7+CD45RA+ naive T cells. The CDR3 spells CASSDGRLKYEQYF. The DNA of the CDR3 is TGTGCCAGCAGCGACGGCCGCTTGAAATACGAGCAGTACTTC.